This T cell receptor (beta chain) was documented in a study of T cell responses to AZD1222 COVID-19 vaccine. Whole-study findings and limits: White British people made up most donors, females outnumbered males, and clonal diversity was possibly underestimated.

The protocol was immunoSEQ multiplex PCR, while the TCRdb copy is restricted to in-frame clones and leaves out a portion. The profile shows 50,000 to 65,000 clones, around 81% of them singletons. Germline V lookup: CDR1 MNHEY, CDR2 SMNVEV (reference sequence). J gave up 5 bases and V 4 bases, and 6 bases lay outside the gene matches. The CDR3 is made up of 15 amino acids. Comment on this clone: What it binds is not known.

The sequence was obtained from an adult who received the AZD1222 COVID-19 vaccine. The V and J genes are TRBV27 and TRBJ2-2, with 8 positions matching TRBD2. The source was peripheral blood, collected 28 days after the second AZD1222 dose. As DNA, the CDR3 is TGTGCCAGCAGTTCAAAAGCGGGAGTTACCGGGGAGCTGTTTTTT. It encodes CASSSKAGVTGELFF.